The next 30 T cell receptor beta chains were all read from a single sample in a study of blood T cell repertoires in COVID-19. Clones were sequenced by immunoSEQ multiplex PCR, and TCRdb holds only the in-frame ones, with some missing. The data show about 480,000 clones, about 89% seen once. The source material was peripheral blood. The source is a woman aged 25 to 39 with acute or convalescent COVID-19.

V and J are TRBV11-2 and TRBJ2-1, with 8 bases identical to TRBD1. Germline lookup yields CDR1 SGHAT and CDR2 FQNNGV. The ends lost 1 base at V and 14 bases at J; junction bases unmatched: 16. The CDR3 extends over 16 amino acids. CDR3 nucleotide sequence: TGTGCCAGCAGCTTAGCTACCGGGACAGGACGAGAATTTAAGTTCTTC. Its translation is CASSLATGTGREFKFF.

This sequence joins TRBV2 and TRBJ2-6; D is uncertain. The CDR3 is 14 residues long. Germline V CDR1 and CDR2: SNHLY, FYNNEI. Trimming removed 3 bases from V and 0 bases from J, with 3 bases in between. The CDR3 sequence: CASSESSGANVLTF. Written as DNA, the CDR3 is TGTGCCAGCAGTGAGAGCTCTGGGGCCAACGTCCTGACTTTC.

This rearrangement joins TRBV27 to TRBJ1-1, with 7 bases fitting TRBD1. V dropped 6 bases and J dropped 6; count of bases not matched to a gene: 7. The CDR3 has 13 residues. The germline V gene has CDR1 MNHEY and CDR2 SMNVEV (reference sequence). In nucleotides, the CDR3 is TGTGCCAGCAGAGCGGACAGGTTCTCTGAAGCTTTCTTT. Amino acid sequence: CASRADRFSEAFF.

The chain has TRBV5-4 and TRBJ2-1, with D hard to call. CDR1 and CDR2 from the germline V gene are SGHNT and YYREEE (reference sequence). Trimming left V 0 bases short and J 0 bases short, with 7 bases between. The CDR3 loop spans 15 amino acids. CDR3 DNA sequence: TGTGCCAGCAGCTTGGACAGTAGCTCCTACAATGAGCAGTTCTTC. As protein: CASSLDSSSYNEQFF.

This clone occurred once. The chain joins TRBV7-8 to TRBJ1-5, with 9 positions matching TRBD1. Trimming cost V 4 bases and J 5 bases; bases outside gene matches: 0. Germline CDR1 reads SGHVS; CDR2 reads FQNEAQ. This CDR3 spans 13 amino acids. CDR3 in amino acids: CASSWDRDQPQHF. The DNA for the CDR3 is TGTGCCAGCAGCTGGGACAGGGATCAGCCCCAGCATTTT.

This chain connects TRBV21-1 to TRBJ1-6; the D segment call TRBD1 is taken from the table without a DNA check. TRBV21-1 constitutes a pseudogene. The CDR3 contains 16 residues. CDR3 region: CASSKNTGRANSPLHF. The DNA for the CDR3 is TGTGCCAGCAGCAAAAACACAGGGCGGGCGAATTCACCCCTCCACTTT.

V usage is TRBV2 and J usage is TRBJ1-4, with unresolved D. Germline V CDR1 and CDR2: SNHLY, FYNNEI. The CDR3 has 12 residues. V lost 6 bases and J 10 bases, leaving 12 bases between the germline ends. DNA of the CDR3: TGTGCCAGCAGGCCCCTTGACTTAAAACTGTTTTTT. The encoded protein is CASRPLDLKLFF.

The chain carries TRBV5-1 and TRBJ1-1, with D hard to call. The CDR3 is made up of 11 amino acids. Germline-derived CDR1 and CDR2 are SGHRS and YFSETQ. With 0 bases removed from V and 8 bases from J, the gap between germline ends came to 5 bases. The CDR3 region is CASSLAGEAFF. In nucleotides, the CDR3 is TGCGCCAGCAGCTTGGCGGGAGAAGCTTTCTTT.

This chain joins TRBV30 and TRBJ1-3; D remains ambiguous. V was pared by 1 base and J by 3 bases, with 13 bases between. The length of the CDR3 is 15 residues. Germline-derived CDR1 and CDR2 are GTSNPN and SVGIG (reference sequence). The chain's CDR3 is CAWSGSALSGNTIYF. The CDR3 nucleotides read TGTGCCTGGAGTGGGAGTGCGCTAAGTGGAAACACCATATATTTT.

The rearrangement joins TRBV25-1 to TRBJ1-5; the D is unclear. Trimming took 3 bases from V and 1 from J, leaving 13 bases between them. Germline values: CDR1 MGHDK, CDR2 SYGVNS. CDR3 length: 16 residues. The CDR3 bases are TGTGCCAGCAGTGACTCTACGCCGGGGAGCAATCAGCCCCAGCATTTT. Translating gives CASSDSTPGSNQPQHF.

The rearrangement joins TRBV20-1 to TRBJ2-7; D perhaps matches TRBD1 (5 bases). The CDR3 sequence is 11 residues long. V dropped 7 bases and J dropped 2 bases, with 9 bases sitting between them. Looked up from germline, CDR1 is DFQATT and CDR2 is SNEGSKA (reference sequence). CDR3 bases: TGCAGTGTCGAAGGGGCCTACGAGCAGTACTTC. Its protein is CSVEGAYEQYF.

V gene TRBV9 combines with J gene TRBJ2-3, with TRBD2 matching 9 bases. CDR3 size: 16 residues. Germline CDR1 reads SGDLS; CDR2 reads YYNGEE. V shed 4 bases, J shed 0 bases, and the junction held 6 bases outside the gene matches. CDR3 bases: TGTGCCAGCAGCAAGACTAGCGGCTCTAGCACAGATACGCAGTATTTT. Translation gives CASSKTSGSSTDTQYF.

This rearrangement joins TRBV18 to TRBJ2-5; TRBD2 aligns across 7 bases. This CDR3 has 14 amino acids. The V gene end was trimmed by 3 bases and the J gene end by 3 bases; junction bases not matched to a gene: 4. Germline V CDR1 and CDR2: KGHSH, LQKENI. The CDR3, as DNA: TGTGCCAGCTCACCTGGGAGCGGGGAAGAGACCCAGTACTTC. Translation gives CASSPGSGEETQYF.

J is TRBJ2-1 and V is TRBV12-3 or TRBV12-4; D is ambiguous. V lost 5 bases to trimming and J lost 4 bases, with 9 bases between them. CDR3 length: 13 residues. The CDR3, as DNA: TGTGCCAGCAGTAAGCCAGGTTACAATGAGCAGTTCTTC. It translates to CASSKPGYNEQFF.

The gene calls are TRBV9 and TRBJ2-2; D is undetermined. This CDR3 is 15 amino acids long. In germline, CDR1 is SGDLS, CDR2 YYNGEE. V was trimmed by 0 bases and J by 2 bases, leaving 8 bases between them. The CDR3 bases are TGTGCCAGCAGCGTAGACAGTCGTAACACCGGGGAGCTGTTTTTT. Translated, it gives CASSVDSRNTGELFF.

This clone showed up just a few times. The rearrangement joins TRBV7-2 to TRBJ1-2, with D possibly TRBD1 on 5 matching bases. Germline V CDR1 and CDR2: SGHTA, FQGNSA. Trimming stripped 0 bases from V and 4 bases from J, with 6 bases between. This CDR3 has 13 residues. As DNA, the CDR3 is TGTGCCAGCAGCTTAGCCGGGGGCTATGGCTACACCTTC. It codes for CASSLAGGYGYTF. Combining the CDR3 with reference TRBV7-2 and TRBJ1-2 gives the whole variable domain GAGVSQSPSNKVTEKGKDVELRCDPISGHTALYWYRQSLGQGLEFLIYFQGNSAPDKSGLPSDRFSAERTGGSVSTLTIQRTQQEDSAVYLCASSLAGGYGYTFGSGTRLTVV.

This chain connects TRBV15 to TRBJ1-5; no definite D call. The CDR3 consists of 15 residues. Trimming stripped 0 bases from V and 6 bases from J, with 12 bases between. CDR1 is LNHNV and CDR2 is YYDKDF in the germline V gene (reference sequence). The CDR3 reads CATSRDRGASQPQHF. The CDR3 nucleotides are TGTGCCACCAGCAGAGATCGAGGTGCTTCTCAGCCCCAGCATTTT.

The chain employs TRBV6-6 and TRBJ1-5; 9 bases are a match to TRBD1. Germline-derived CDR1 and CDR2 are MNHNY and SVGAGI (reference sequence). The CDR3 contains 14 residues. J was trimmed by 4 bases and V by 7 bases; bases with no gene match: 5. Written as DNA, the CDR3 is TGTGCCAGCAAAGCAGGGACAGGGAATCAGCCCCAGCATTTT. Amino acid sequence: CASKAGTGNQPQHF.

This chain links TRBV28 with TRBJ2-7; TRBD1 aligns across 7 bases. CDR3 length equals 15 residues. Trimming cost V 8 bases and J 3 bases; bases outside gene matches: 13. The germline CDR1 and CDR2 sequences are MDHEN and SYDVKM. CDR3 region: CASDDRKDRHYEQYF. The CDR3 DNA sequence: TGTGCCAGCGACGACCGTAAGGACAGGCACTACGAGCAGTACTTC.

This chain joins TRBV7-7 and TRBJ2-1; TRBD2 aligns across 9 bases. V gave up 2 bases and J gave up 5 bases; unmatched junction bases: 4. The CDR3 length is 15 residues. From germline, CDR1 is SSHAT and CDR2 FNYEAQ (reference sequence). The CDR3: CASSLRRGGDNEQFF. The CDR3 coding sequence is TGTGCCAGCAGCTTACGGCGGGGGGGTGACAATGAGCAGTTCTTC.

This sequence joins TRBV5-1 and TRBJ2-6; 9 bases align to TRBD1. Germline V gives CDR1 SGHRS, CDR2 YFSETQ. V was pared by 6 bases and J by 0 bases, with 13 bases of the junction left unmatched. The CDR3 runs to 19 residues. Here the CDR3 DNA reads TGCGCCAGCAAGCCCGAAGGGGACAGGGCCTCCTCTGGGGCCAACGTCCTGACTTTC. This translates into CASKPEGDRASSGANVLTF.

V gene TRBV24-1 combines with J gene TRBJ2-1; TRBD1 aligns across 9 bases. This CDR3 region has 15 residues. CDR1 and CDR2 (germline): KGHDR, SFDVKD. Unmatched junction bases numbered 4, after V lost 4 bases and J lost 4 bases. CDR3 nucleotide sequence: TGTGCCACCAGTGACCCGGGACAGGGATACAATGAGCAGTTCTTC. This gives the protein CATSDPGQGYNEQFF.

CDR3 in DNA: TGTGCCAGCACCCGGGACAGTCCATCCTATGCTTTCTTT. Translation: CASTRDSPSYAFF. The chain combines TRBV2 with TRBJ1-1; 7 bases align to TRBD1. V shed 7 bases, J shed 11 bases, and the junction held 13 bases outside the gene matches. This CDR3 is built from 13 residues. Germline CDR1 and CDR2: SNHLY and FYNNEI.

The chain uses TRBV28 and TRBJ1-4; no reliable D call. CDR1 and CDR2 (germline): MDHEN, SYDVKM. Deletions cut 7 bases from V and 0 bases from J, with 15 bases between. The CDR3 has 16 residues. The CDR3 DNA reads as TGTGCCAGCAAAGCAGGTCTCCTCGCAACTAATGAAAAACTGTTTTTT. This encodes CASKAGLLATNEKLFF.

The chain carries TRBV30 and TRBJ1-1; no clear D gene. CDR1 GTSNPN and CDR2 SVGIG come from the germline V gene (reference sequence). Between the trimmed V and J ends, which lost 3 bases and 12 bases, there was a span of 17 bases. CDR3 length: 12 amino acids. The CDR3 spells CAWSDAGERSFF. The CDR3 DNA follows: TGTGCCTGGAGCGATGCGGGAGAGAGGTCTTTCTTT. The full variable domain, in which reference TRBV30 and TRBJ1-1 provide the parts outside the CDR3, is SQTIHQWPATLVQPVGSPLSLECTVEGTSNPNLYWYRQAAGRGLQLLFYSVGIGQISSEVPQNLSASRPQDRQFILSSKKLLLSDSGFYLCAWSDAGERSFFGQGTRLTVV.

A word on this clone: The same CDR3 also results from other DNA sequences found in this sample. The chain links TRBV7-3 to TRBJ2-5; 8 positions agree with TRBD1. From germline, CDR1 is SGHTA and CDR2 FQGTGA. This CDR3 comprises 15 residues. With 3 bases clipped from V and 2 bases from J, the junction kept 5 bases outside the gene matches. CDR3 bases: TGTGCCAGCAGCTTGACCGGGACAGGACAAGAGACCCAGTACTTC. Translated: CASSLTGTGQETQYF.

The chain uses TRBV11-2 and TRBJ2-2; no firm D call. V dropped 5 bases and J dropped 7 bases, with 11 bases sitting between them. This CDR3 has 13 amino acids. The V gene's germline CDR1 is SGHAT and CDR2 FQNNGV. In DNA, the CDR3 is TGTGCCAGCAGCAGCAGCCTAGGCGGGGAGCTGTTTTTT. Translating it yields CASSSSLGGELFF.

The chain joins TRBV29-1 to TRBJ1-1; 8 bases match TRBD1. Trimming took 6 bases from V and 3 from J; bases not matched to a gene: 9. This CDR3 is 14 amino acids long. Per the germline V gene, CDR1 is SQVTM and CDR2 is ANQGSEA. The CDR3 reads CSVYGQGVDTEAFF. The CDR3 DNA reads TGCAGCGTCTACGGACAGGGCGTCGACACTGAAGCTTTCTTT.

This clone appeared a single time. As DNA, the CDR3 is TGTGCCAGCAGAGGCACGACAGACCCCTTCTACGAGCAGTACTTC. Protein sequence: CASRGTTDPFYEQYF. The chain has TRBV3-1 (or the pseudogene TRBV3-2) and TRBJ2-7, with D perhaps matching TRBD1 (5 bases). Looked up from germline, CDR1 is LGHDT and CDR2 is YNNKEL (reference sequence). V was pared by 6 bases and J by 3 bases, with 18 bases between. This CDR3 has 15 amino acids.

The rearrangement uses TRBV2 and TRBJ2-5; D is possibly TRBD2 (6 bases). Germline V gene sequence: CDR1 SNHLY, CDR2 FYNNEI. The CDR3 is 14 amino acids. V lost 4 bases, J lost 2 bases, and 11 bases lay in between. In DNA, the CDR3 is TGTGCCAGCAGTGTTGGGGGGAATCAAGAGACCCAGTACTTC. It yields the protein CASSVGGNQETQYF. Using reference TRBV2 and TRBJ2-5 for the parts outside the CDR3, the full variable domain is EPEVTQTPSHQVTQMGQEVILRCVPISNHLYFYWYRQILGQKVEFLVSFYNNEISEKSEIFDDQFSVERPDGSNFTLKIRSTKLEDSAMYFCASSVGGNQETQYFGPGTRLLVL.